The 10 T cell receptor beta chains below come from one sample, sequenced in a study of OX40 agonist ivuxolimab in advanced cancers. Sequencing used immunoSEQ multiplex PCR; TCRdb keeps in-frame clones, though not all of them. The table has about 77,000 clones, around four fifths seen once; the top ten hold 0.76%. The starting material was CD4+ or CD8+ T cells sorted from blood, obtained in a trial of the OX40 agonist ivuxolimab. Every receptor here comes from an adult with an advanced solid tumor such as melanoma, head and neck, liver or kidney cancer.

This clone showed up just once. The chain recombines TRBV14 with TRBJ2-7; 10 bases are a match to TRBD2. Germline CDR1 and CDR2: SGHDN and FVKESK. This CDR3 is built from 16 residues. V gave up 4 bases and J gave up 2 bases; unmatched junction bases: 8. CDR3 DNA: TGTGCCAGCAGCCGGGATATTAGCGGGAGGCCCTACGAGCAGTACTTC. Protein product: CASSRDISGRPYEQYF.

The chain carries TRBV19 and TRBJ2-2; a weak D match, TRBD2 (6 bases). Germline V gives CDR1 LNHDA, CDR2 SQIVND (reference sequence). V lost 5 bases and J lost 2, with 18 bases in between. The CDR3 runs 17 residues. CDR3 DNA: TGTGCCAGTAGTCCCCCCGGGAGCTATCGCAACACCGGGGAGCTGTTTTTT. Translating it yields CASSPPGSYRNTGELFF. The whole variable domain, remainder taken from reference TRBV19 and TRBJ2-2, is DGGITQSPKYLFRKEGQNVTLSCEQNLNHDAMYWYRQDPGQGLRLIYYSQIVNDFQKGDIAEGYSVSREKKESFPLTVTSAQKNPTAFYLCASSPPGSYRNTGELFFGEGSRLTVL.

The rearrangement uses TRBV28 and TRBJ1-2; no clear D gene. Germline loops: CDR1 MDHEN, CDR2 SYDVKM. The CDR3 length is 13 residues. Trimming removed 1 base at V and 8 bases at J, with 11 bases between. CDR3 loop: CASSLLGQLGYTF. The CDR3 DNA sequence: TGTGCCAGCAGTTTATTGGGCCAGCTGGGCTACACCTTC.

The rearrangement uses TRBV5-1 and TRBJ2-4, with a possible D match to TRBD1 (6 bases). Germline loops: CDR1 SGHRS, CDR2 YFSETQ. Trimming took 1 base from V and 4 from J, leaving 15 bases between them. The CDR3 runs 16 residues. CDR3 sequence (DNA): TGCGCCAGCAGCTTGTCAGGAACAGGGCCAAAAAACATTCAGTACTTC. Amino acids: CASSLSGTGPKNIQYF.

The J gene is TRBJ1-2, the V gene TRBV7-2; 9 bases agree with TRBD1. The trim removed 3 bases at V and 6 bases at J, leaving 2 bases unmatched. The CDR3 runs to 13 residues. Germline V CDR1 and CDR2: SGHTA, FQGNSA. Written as DNA, the CDR3 is TGTGCCAGCAGCTTGGGACAGGGTCATGGCTACACCTTC. Its protein product is CASSLGQGHGYTF.

The table lists this clone with a count of one. The chain uses TRBV9 and TRBJ1-2; tentative D call: TRBD1 (6 bases). V lost 4 bases to trimming and J lost 5 bases, with 9 bases between them. CDR3 length: 12 amino acids. The germline V gene encodes CDR1 SGDLS and CDR2 YYNGEE. The CDR3: CASSSQGYGYTF. The CDR3 DNA reads as TGTGCCAGCAGCTCACAGGGTTATGGCTACACCTTC.

The gene calls are TRBV20-1 and TRBJ2-1; D ambiguous. Trimming left V 4 bases short and J 4 bases short, with 5 bases between. Germline CDR1 reads DFQATT; CDR2 reads SNEGSKA (reference sequence). The CDR3 covers 11 residues. The CDR3 DNA is TGCAGTGCTAATGGTTACAATGAGCAGTTCTTC. Its translation: CSANGYNEQFF.

The chain recombines TRBV28 with TRBJ1-4; 8 bases map to TRBD1. Germline CDR1 MDHEN, CDR2 SYDVKM. The ends lost 3 bases at V and 8 bases at J; junction bases unmatched: 8. This CDR3 has 15 amino acids. The CDR3 coding sequence is TGTGCCAGCAGTTTGGGGGCAGGGGGCAAGGAAAAACTGTTTTTT. Its translation: CASSLGAGGKEKLFF. Supplemented by reference TRBV28 and TRBJ1-4, the full variable domain reads DVKVTQSSRYLVKRTGEKVFLECVQDMDHENMFWYRQDPGLGLRLIYFSYDVKMKEKGDIPEGYSVSREKKERFSLILESASTNQTSMYLCASSLGAGGKEKLFFGSGTQLSVL.

The rearrangement joins TRBV7-8 to TRBJ2-3, with 9 bases fitting TRBD2. Germline V lookup: CDR1 SGHVS, CDR2 FQNEAQ. CDR3 length: 15 amino acids. CDR3 in amino acids: CATSLAGTSTDTQYF. The CDR3 nucleotides read TGTGCGACCTCCCTAGCGGGGACTAGCACAGATACGCAGTATTTT. The variable domain in full, with the rest retrieved from reference TRBV7-8 and TRBJ2-3, is GAGVSQSPRYKVAKRGQDVALRCDPISGHVSLFWYQQALGQGPEFLTYFQNEAQLDKSGLPSDRFFAERPEGSVSTLKIQRTQQEDSAVYLCATSLAGTSTDTQYFGPGTRLTVL.

The CDR3, as DNA: TGTGCCAGCTCACCTAGACAGGGGAGCGATCAGCCCCAGCATTTT. Translation: CASSPRQGSDQPQHF. The chain combines TRBV18 with TRBJ1-5, with TRBD1 matching 8 bases. The V gene end was trimmed by 3 bases and the J gene end by 5 bases; junction bases not matched to a gene: 6. Germline loops: CDR1 KGHSH, CDR2 LQKENI. This CDR3 has 15 residues.